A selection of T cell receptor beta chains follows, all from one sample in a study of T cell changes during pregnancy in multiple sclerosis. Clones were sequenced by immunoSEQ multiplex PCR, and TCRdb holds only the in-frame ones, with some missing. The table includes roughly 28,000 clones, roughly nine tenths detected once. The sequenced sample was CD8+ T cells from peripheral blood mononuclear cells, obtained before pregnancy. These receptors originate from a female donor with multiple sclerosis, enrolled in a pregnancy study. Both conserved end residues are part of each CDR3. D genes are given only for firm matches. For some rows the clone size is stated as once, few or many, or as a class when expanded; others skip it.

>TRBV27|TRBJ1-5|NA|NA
TGTGCCAGCAGTTTATTGGGGGAGGGCCAGCCCCAGCATTTT
CASSLLGEGQPQHF
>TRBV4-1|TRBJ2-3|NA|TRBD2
TGCGCCAGCAGCCCCACTAGCGGGCAAACCACAGATACGCAGTATTTT
CASSPTSGQTTDTQYF
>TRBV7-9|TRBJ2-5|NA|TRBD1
TGTGCCAGCGCCGGGACAGGGGCCACAAAAGATAGGGAGACCCAGTACTTC
CASAGTGATKDRETQYF
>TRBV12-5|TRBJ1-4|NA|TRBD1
TGTGCTAGTGGTTTGGGTCAGGGGGCTTATGAAAAACTGTTTTTT
CASGLGQGAYEKLFF
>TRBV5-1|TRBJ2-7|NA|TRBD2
TGCGCCAGCAGCTTCTCTCCGGGACTAGCTGGGGAGCAGTACTTC
CASSFSPGLAGEQYF
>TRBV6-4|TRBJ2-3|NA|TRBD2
TGTGCCAGTTCCTGGCGGGGGGACTCAGATACGCAGTATTTT
CASSWRGDSDTQYF
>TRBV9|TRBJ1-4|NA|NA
TGTGGGGGGGGTTTGAGGCATGAAAAACTGTTTTTT
CGGGLRHEKLFF
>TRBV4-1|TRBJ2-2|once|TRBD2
TGCGCCAGCAGCCAAGAGGGACTAGTATCCGCCGGGGAGCTGTTTTTT
CASSQEGLVSAGELFF
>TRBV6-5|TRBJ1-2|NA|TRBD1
TGTGCCAGCAGACCAGGGGGTAGCTTCTATGGCTACACCTTC
CASRPGGSFYGYTF
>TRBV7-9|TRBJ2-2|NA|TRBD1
TGTGCCAGCAGCGATCGCCTCGGGACAGGGGGAACCGGGGAGCTGTTTTTT
CASSDRLGTGGTGELFF
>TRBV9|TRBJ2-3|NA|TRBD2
TGTGCCAGCAGCGCTTTCAGCGGGGGGCGAACAGATACGCAGTATTTT
CASSAFSGGRTDTQYF
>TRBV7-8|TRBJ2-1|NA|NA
TGTGCCAGCAGCCGAGGCGGAGGTGAGCAGTTCTTC
CASSRGGGEQFF
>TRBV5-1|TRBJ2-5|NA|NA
TGCGCCAGCAGCTTGGGACAGATCCAAGAGACCCAGTACTTC
CASSLGQIQETQYF
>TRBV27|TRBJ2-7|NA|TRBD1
TGTGCCAGCCGAGGACAGGCCACCTACGAGCAGTACTTC
CASRGQATYEQYF
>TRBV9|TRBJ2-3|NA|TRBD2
TGTGCCAGCAGCGTAGGACTAGCGACAGATACGCAGTATTTT
CASSVGLATDTQYF
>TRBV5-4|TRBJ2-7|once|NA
TGTGCCAGCAGCTCCTCCTACGAGCAGTACTTC
CASSSSYEQYF
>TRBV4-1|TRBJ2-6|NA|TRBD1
TGCGCCAGCAGCCAAGATGGGACAGGGGGTCCTGGGGCCAACGTCCTGACTTTC
CASSQDGTGGPGANVLTF
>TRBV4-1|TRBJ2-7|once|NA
TGCGCCAGCAGCCAACTTCGGGGGTTAGTCCACGAGCAGTACTTC
CASSQLRGLVHEQYF
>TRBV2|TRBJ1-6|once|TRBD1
TGTGCCAGCAGTGCAGGGGGCGGGAGCTCCTATAATTCACCCCTCCACTTT
CASSAGGGSSYNSPLHF
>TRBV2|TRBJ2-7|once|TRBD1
TGTGCCAGCACGGGACAGGCAGATCCATACGAGCAGTACTTC
CASTGQADPYEQYF
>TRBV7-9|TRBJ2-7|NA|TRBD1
TGTGCCAGCAGTCAAACTGGACAGGTCTACGAGCAGTACTTC
CASSQTGQVYEQYF
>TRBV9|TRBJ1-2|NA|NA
TGTGCCAGCAGCGGGACCCCCTCAAGGGGAGGCTACACCTTC
CASSGTPSRGGYTF
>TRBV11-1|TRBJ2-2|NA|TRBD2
TGTGCCAGCAGCTCCTTAGTAGGGACTAGCGGGTTTGGTACCGGGGAGCTGTTTTTT
CASSSLVGTSGFGTGELFF
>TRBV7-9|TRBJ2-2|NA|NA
TGTGCCAGCAGCTTAAGTAGCACCGGGGAGCTGTTTTTT
CASSLSSTGELFF
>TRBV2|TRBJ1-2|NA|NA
TGTGCCAGCAGGGACCAGGCAGGGTATGGCTACACCTTC
CASRDQAGYGYTF
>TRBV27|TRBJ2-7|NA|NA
TGTGCCAGCAGTTTAAGACAGGACCACTACGAGCAGTACTTC
CASSLRQDHYEQYF
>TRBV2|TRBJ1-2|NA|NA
TGTGCCTGGGAGGCAGCGAAAGACTATGGCTACACCTTC
CAWEAAKDYGYTF
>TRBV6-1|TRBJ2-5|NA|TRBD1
TGTGCCAGCAGTGAGGCTGGACAGGGGGCATACTTC
CASSEAGQGAYF
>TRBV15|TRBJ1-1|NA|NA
TGTGCCACCAGCGGGGAACGGGAGACTGAAGCTTTCTTT
CATSGERETEAFF
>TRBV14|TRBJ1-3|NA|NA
TGTGCCAGCAGCCAGGTTCAGATGATCTCTGGAAACACCATATATTTT
CASSQVQMISGNTIYF
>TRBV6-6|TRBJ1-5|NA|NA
TGTGCCAGCAGTTCAGGCAATCAGCCCCAGCATTTT
CASSSGNQPQHF
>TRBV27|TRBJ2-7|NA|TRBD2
TGTGCCAGCAGTCCCGGGACTAGCGGCGAGCAGTACTTC
CASSPGTSGEQYF
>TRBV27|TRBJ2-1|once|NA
TGTGCCAGCAGTCGACAGGTTATGGGTACGAAAAGCTCCTACAATGAGCAGTTCTTC
CASSRQVMGTKSSYNEQFF
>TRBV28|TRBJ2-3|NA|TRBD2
TGTGCCAGCAGTGAGAACAGGGTAGCGGGAAGGGCAGATACGCAGTATTTT
CASSENRVAGRADTQYF
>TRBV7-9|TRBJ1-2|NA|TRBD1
TGTGCCAGCAGCTTAGCGGAGGGGGCTGATAACTATGGCTACACCTTC
CASSLAEGADNYGYTF
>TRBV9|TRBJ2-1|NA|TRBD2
TGTGCCTCGTCCCCTAGCGGGAGGCTTTACAATGAGCAGTTCTTC
CASSPSGRLYNEQFF
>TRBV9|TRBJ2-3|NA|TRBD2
TGTGCCAGCAGCCTGGGACTAGCGGGAGGGGATACGCAGTATTTT
CASSLGLAGGDTQYF
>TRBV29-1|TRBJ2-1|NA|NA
TGCAGCGTCTCAAATAGACAGAGCTCCTACAATGAGCAGTTCTTC
CSVSNRQSSYNEQFF
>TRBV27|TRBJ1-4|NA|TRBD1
TGTGCCACCGGGACAGGGTGGGGAAAACTGTTTTTT
CATGTGWGKLFF
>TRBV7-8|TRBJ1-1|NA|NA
TGTGCCAGCAGCTTAGGCCAGGGAGGCCTTACTGAAGCTTTCTTT
CASSLGQGGLTEAFF
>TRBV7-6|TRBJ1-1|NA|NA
TGTGCCAGCAGCCCAGGGACACTGAACACTGAAGCTTTCTTT
CASSPGTLNTEAFF
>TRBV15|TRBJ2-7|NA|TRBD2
TGTGCCACCGGGGACGCTAGCGGACCCTACGAGCAGTACTTC
CATGDASGPYEQYF
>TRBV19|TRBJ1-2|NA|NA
TGTGCCAGTACTCCGGGGGGAGTCAACTATGGCTACACCTTC
CASTPGGVNYGYTF
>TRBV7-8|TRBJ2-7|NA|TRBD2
TGTGCCAGCAGCTTAGGGGGGGAGCGGGGTCTCCCGGAGCAGTACTTC
CASSLGGERGLPEQYF
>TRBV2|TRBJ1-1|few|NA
TGTGCCAGCAGTGCCGGAGCTTTCTTT
CASSAGAFF
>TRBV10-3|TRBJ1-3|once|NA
TGTGCCACCCTCCCGGGTAGCAGCTCTGGAAACACCATATATTTT
CATLPGSSSGNTIYF
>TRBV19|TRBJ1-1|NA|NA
TGTGCCAGTAGTATAATGGGGGGATCTGAAGCTTTCTTT
CASSIMGGSEAFF